The 31 T cell receptor beta chains given below trace back to one sample, sequenced in a study of shared clonotypes between healthy human individuals. Positively selected for CCR7, the CD45RO-negative cells used as naive CD8 cells excluded terminally differentiated effector memory CD45RA+ cells. The method was immunoSEQ multiplex PCR; TCRdb's version includes in-frame clones alone and lacks a portion of them. The data show 2 million to 2.5 million clones, about 92% seen once. Source material: naive CD8+ T cells from PBMCs. These receptors all stem from a young man in good health. Some clones in this sample may be carry-over from other donors' samples.

The chain uses TRBV28 and TRBJ2-2; 11 bases agree with TRBD2. V was clipped by 6 bases and J by 7 bases; unmatched bases: 10. Germline values: CDR1 MDHEN, CDR2 SYDVKM. There are 16 residues in the CDR3. This CDR3 is CASSPVAGGPVGELFF. The CDR3 region has the DNA TGTGCCAGCAGCCCGGTAGCGGGAGGGCCGGTCGGGGAGCTGTTTTTT.

The CDR3 coding sequence is TGTGCCACCCGCGACACGGACGGGTACGAGCAGTACTTC. This translates into CATRDTDGYEQYF. The rearrangement uses TRBV15 and TRBJ2-7; D is uncertain. V was clipped by 8 bases and J by 4 bases, with 15 bases between them. CDR1 is LNHNV and CDR2 is YYDKDF in the germline V gene (reference sequence). This CDR3 is built from 13 residues. Full variable domain (missing parts from reference TRBV15 and TRBJ2-7): DAMVIQNPRYQVTQFGKPVTLSCSQTLNHNVMYWYQQKSSQAPKLLFHYYDKDFNNEADTPDNFQSRRPNTSFCFLDIRSPGLGDTAMYLCATRDTDGYEQYFGPGTRLTVT.

The gene calls are TRBV27 and TRBJ2-5; 8 bases line up with TRBD1. Looked up from germline, CDR1 is MNHEY and CDR2 is SMNVEV (reference sequence). The CDR3 totals 14 residues. Trimming took 8 bases from V and 2 from J; bases not matched to a gene: 7. CDR3 bases: TGTGCCAGCCCAGGGGGCGGCTTTCAAGAGACCCAGTACTTC. It encodes CASPGGGFQETQYF.

The chain couples TRBV5-1 to TRBJ2-7, with D uncertain. Germline CDR1 is SGHRS and CDR2 is YFSETQ. The CDR3 runs 13 residues. The V end was cut by 1 base, the J end by 2 bases, with 7 bases between. The CDR3 coding sequence is TGCGCCAGCAGCTTGTCCTCGGCCTACGAGCAGTACTTC. It translates to CASSLSSAYEQYF.

Notes on this clone: Other DNA sequences from this sample encode an identical CDR3 as well. The V gene is TRBV27, the J gene TRBJ2-7; 8 positions agree with TRBD1. This CDR3 is 15 amino acids long. Germline loops: CDR1 MNHEY, CDR2 SMNVEV (reference sequence). After removal of 2 bases from V and 4 bases from J, the junction contained 7 bases not matched to a gene. CDR3 residues: CASSLPGTGVYEQYF. In nucleotides, the CDR3 is TGTGCCAGCAGTTTACCCGGGACAGGCGTTTACGAGCAGTACTTC.

This chain joins TRBV11-3 and TRBJ2-7; D is unclear. Deletions cut 3 bases from V and 4 bases from J, with 19 bases between. The CDR3 consists of 16 residues. The germline gives CDR1 SGHNT, CDR2 YENEEA. The CDR3 DNA sequence: TGTGCCAGCAGCTTGACCCTATATAGGCTGGGATACGAGCAGTACTTC. The encoded protein is CASSLTLYRLGYEQYF.

The J gene is TRBJ2-7, the V gene TRBV19, with 13 positions matching TRBD2. V shed 8 bases, J shed 2 bases, and the junction held 15 bases outside the gene matches. CDR3 size: 18 residues. Germline lookup yields CDR1 LNHDA and CDR2 SQIVND (reference sequence). The CDR3 is CASGTGTSGEGYAYEQYF. The DNA for the CDR3 is TGTGCCAGTGGAACCGGGACTAGCGGGGAAGGATACGCCTACGAGCAGTACTTC.

In its sample, this clone was seen once. Other DNA sequences in this sample translate to the same CDR3. J is TRBJ1-1 and V is TRBV5-6, with D maybe TRBD1 (5 bases). V dropped 4 bases and J dropped 2 bases, with 9 bases sitting between them. CDR1 is SGHDT, CDR2 YYEEEE, per germline. The CDR3 length is 13 residues. CDR3 nucleotide sequence: TGTGCCAGCAGCCGGGGACCTAACACTGAAGCTTTCTTT. Amino acid sequence: CASSRGPNTEAFF.

The genes are TRBV9 and TRBJ2-2; 8 bases fit TRBD2. J gave up 2 bases and V 6 bases, and 6 bases lay outside the gene matches. Germline-derived CDR1 and CDR2 are SGDLS and YYNGEE. The CDR3 covers 15 residues. For the CDR3, the DNA is TGTGCCAGCAACGGGGTAGCGGGAAACACCGGGGAGCTGTTTTTT. Protein sequence: CASNGVAGNTGELFF.

This chain links TRBV7-3 with TRBJ2-7; the D gene is possibly TRBD2 (6 bases). This CDR3 spans 12 amino acids. Germline V CDR1 and CDR2: SGHTA, FQGTGA. Deletions cut 4 bases from V and 6 bases from J, with 10 bases between. CDR3 sequence: CASSSGGPEQYF. CDR3 DNA sequence: TGTGCCAGCAGCTCCGGGGGTCCCGAGCAGTACTTC.

A remark on this clone: Germline and junction disagree at one end, which may indicate a read error. The chain's CDR3 is CASSVQGYSDQPQHF. The CDR3 bases are TGTGCCAGCAGCGTCCAGGGTTATAGCGATCAGCCCCAGCATTTT. V usage is TRBV27 and J usage is TRBJ1-5; a weak D match, TRBD1 (5 bases). The CDR3 covers 15 residues. Per the germline V gene, CDR1 is MNHEY and CDR2 is SMNVEV (reference sequence).

Worth noting for this clone: At the DNA level, this CDR3 is encoded by other sequences in the same sample as well. The V gene is TRBV28, the J gene TRBJ1-5; tentatively, D is TRBD1 (5 bases). This CDR3 is built from 14 residues. V was trimmed by 6 bases and J by 2 bases, leaving 11 bases between them. Looked up from germline, CDR1 is MDHEN and CDR2 is SYDVKM. CDR3 nucleotide sequence: TGTGCCAGCAGATCGCCGGGGGGCAATCAGCCCCAGCATTTT. Residues: CASRSPGGNQPQHF.

This chain joins TRBV5-1 and TRBJ2-7; no clear D. The CDR3 length is 16 residues. Germline CDR1 reads SGHRS; CDR2 reads YFSETQ. Trimming took 3 bases from V and 1 from J, leaving 17 bases between them. The CDR3 is CASSSHLDPTSYEQYF. As DNA, the CDR3 is TGCGCCAGCAGCTCCCATTTGGATCCTACTTCCTACGAGCAGTACTTC. Together with reference TRBV5-1 and TRBJ2-7, the CDR3 gives the full variable domain: KAGVTQTPRYLIKTRGQQVTLSCSPISGHRSVSWYQQTPGQGLQFLFEYFSETQRNKGNFPGRFSGRQFSNSRSEMNVSTLELGDSALYLCASSSHLDPTSYEQYFGPGTRLTVT.

This chain uses TRBV6-5 with TRBJ2-3, with D possibly being TRBD2 (5 bases). The germline gives CDR1 MNHEY, CDR2 SVGAGI. Trimming shortened V by 4 bases and J by 3 bases, and 8 bases separated the two germline ends. CDR3 size: 13 residues. CDR3 sequence reads: CASSWTETDTQYF. Here the CDR3 DNA reads TGTGCCAGCAGTTGGACTGAAACAGATACGCAGTATTTT.

The chain joins TRBV15 to TRBJ1-1; possible D gene TRBD1, 5 bases. This CDR3 has 15 amino acids. Germline V CDR1 and CDR2: LNHNV, YYDKDF (reference sequence). The germline V and J ends were trimmed by 6 bases and 4 bases, with 18 bases remaining between them. The CDR3 sequence: CATSARPRGATEAFF. The CDR3 DNA reads as TGTGCCACCAGTGCCCGACCCCGAGGGGCCACTGAAGCTTTCTTT.

This clone has a single count. The chain carries TRBV27 and TRBJ2-5; a weak D match, TRBD1 (5 bases). In germline, CDR1 is MNHEY, CDR2 SMNVEV (reference sequence). CDR3 size: 16 residues. V gave up 8 bases and J gave up 2 bases, with 21 bases separating them. CDR3 DNA: TGTGCCAGCTCCCCCGCATGGGGCGGCCAACAAGAGACCCAGTACTTC. Residues: CASSPAWGGQQETQYF.

Comments on this clone: Additional DNA sequences in this sample encode the identical CDR3. The chain uses TRBV9 and TRBJ1-1, with D unclear. The CDR3 has 13 residues. Trimming left V 1 base short and J 2 bases short, with 6 bases between. Germline V CDR1 and CDR2: SGDLS, YYNGEE. The CDR3: CASSVWVNTEAFF. The CDR3 coding sequence is TGTGCCAGCAGCGTATGGGTTAACACTGAAGCTTTCTTT.

The chain is built from TRBV6-4 and TRBJ1-5; unclear D gene. The CDR3 runs 11 residues. The V and J ends lost 2 bases and 6 bases respectively, with 2 bases between them. CDR1 and CDR2 from the germline V gene are MRHNA and SNTAGT. The CDR3 nucleotides read TGTGCCAGCAGTGACGGTCAGCCCCAGCATTTT. This gives the protein CASSDGQPQHF.

V and J are TRBV7-6 and TRBJ2-7; TRBD2 is a possible D gene (6 bases). Trimming removed 5 bases at V and 6 bases at J, with 17 bases between. The germline gives CDR1 SGHVS, CDR2 FNYEAQ. The CDR3 is 14 amino acids. Written as DNA, the CDR3 is TGTGCCAGCAGCCCCGCGAGGGTCGGGGGCGAGCAGTACTTC. Protein sequence: CASSPARVGGEQYF.

This clone appeared once. The chain is built from TRBV7-2 and TRBJ1-2; no firm D call. The CDR3 has 15 residues. The V end was cut by 4 bases, the J end by 5 bases, with 17 bases between. Germline V gene sequence: CDR1 SGHTA, CDR2 FQGNSA. The CDR3 is CASSSVEGWRYGYTF. The CDR3 DNA is TGTGCCAGCAGCTCAGTCGAGGGCTGGCGGTATGGCTACACCTTC.

The gene calls are TRBV19 and TRBJ1-5, with 7 bases lining up with TRBD1. V lost 2 bases, J lost 7 bases, and 8 bases stayed unmatched. The CDR3 loop spans 15 amino acids. The germline CDR1 and CDR2 sequences are LNHDA and SQIVND (reference sequence). CDR3 amino acids: CASSIRDSAEQPQHF. DNA of the CDR3: TGTGCCAGTAGTATAAGGGACAGTGCCGAGCAGCCCCAGCATTTT.

The rearrangement uses TRBV28 and TRBJ2-1; 7 bases map to TRBD2. This CDR3 is 16 amino acids long. V lost 7 bases and J lost 6; bases outside the gene matches: 15. Germline V gene data show CDR1 as MDHEN and CDR2 as SYDVKM. The CDR3 DNA reads as TGTGCCAGCAACCCCTTTAGGACTAGGGAGAGCAATGAGCAGTTCTTC. Encoded protein: CASNPFRTRESNEQFF.

V usage is TRBV7-8 and J usage is TRBJ1-4; 9 positions agree with TRBD1. Germline trimming cut 5 bases from V and 7 bases from J; bases unmatched to any gene: 11. In germline, CDR1 is SGHVS, CDR2 FQNEAQ. There are 16 residues in the CDR3. DNA of the CDR3: TGTGCCAGCAGCACAGGGACAGGGTCTTTCGGTGAAAAACTGTTTTTT. Residues: CASSTGTGSFGEKLFF.

This chain connects TRBV4-1 to TRBJ1-2; no clear D gene. The V and J ends lost 4 bases and 4 bases respectively, with 10 bases between them. This CDR3 is built from 13 residues. Germline CDR1 reads MGHRA; CDR2 reads YSYEKL. DNA for the CDR3: TGCGCCAGCAGCCCGTCCATAAGCTATGGCTACACCTTC. It yields the protein CASSPSISYGYTF.

Comment on this clone: The germline gene is not matched at one end of the junction; a read error may be the cause. The chain joins TRBV2 to TRBJ1-3, with 7 bases lining up with TRBD1. The V gene's germline CDR1 is SNHLY and CDR2 FYNNEI. The length of the CDR3 is 15 residues. The CDR3: CASSAGEGAGNTIYF. CDR3 bases: TGTGCCAGCAGTGCGGGTGAGGGGGCTGGGAACACCATATATTTT.

This chain links TRBV27 with TRBJ2-7; D is uncertain. In germline, CDR1 is MNHEY, CDR2 SMNVEV (reference sequence). The CDR3 runs 14 residues. V gave up 0 bases and J gave up 2 bases, with 8 bases separating them. CDR3 loop: CASSLSPDTYEQYF. The DNA of the CDR3 is TGTGCCAGCAGTTTATCCCCCGATACCTACGAGCAGTACTTC.

On this clone: The same CDR3 is also encoded by other DNA sequences in this sample. The chain is built from TRBV29-1 and TRBJ2-2; no reliable D call. Trimming took off 4 bases at V and 6 bases at J, with 3 bases between the two ends. This CDR3 spans 10 amino acids. Germline V gene data show CDR1 as SQVTM and CDR2 as ANQGSEA. The CDR3 region has the DNA TGCAGCGTTGTAGCCGGGGAGCTGTTTTTT. This gives the protein CSVVAGELFF.

V gene TRBV25-1 combines with J gene TRBJ1-2, with TRBD1 matching over 8 bases. Germline values: CDR1 MGHDK, CDR2 SYGVNS. V trimming: 5 bases; J trimming: 5 bases; junction bases outside the gene matches: 10. The CDR3 extends over 15 amino acids. The CDR3 DNA reads as TGTGCCAGCAGTCGTCCCAGGGGGCTGGCTTATGGCTACACCTTC. The encoded protein is CASSRPRGLAYGYTF.

The chain combines TRBV11-2 with TRBJ2-7, with TRBD2 matching 10 bases. CDR1 SGHAT and CDR2 FQNNGV come from the germline V gene. V gave up 0 bases and J gave up 7 bases; unmatched junction bases: 6. The CDR3 spans 15 residues. CDR3 nucleotides: TGTGCCAGCAGCTTAGAACCTAGCGGGAGTTGGGAGCAGTACTTC. It is translated as CASSLEPSGSWEQYF. The variable domain in full, completed from reference TRBV11-2 and TRBJ2-7, reads EAGVAQSPRYKIIEKRQSVAFWCNPISGHATLYWYQQILGQGPKLLIQFQNNGVVDDSQLPKDRFSAERLKGVDSTLKIQPAKLEDSAVYLCASSLEPSGSWEQYFGPGTRLTVT.

Turning to this clone: Compared with germline, one end of the junction differs, possibly owing to a read error. V and J are TRBV7-9 and TRBJ1-1, with a weak D call TRBD1 (6 bases). Germline CDR1 is SEHNR and CDR2 is FQNEAQ (reference sequence). The length of the CDR3 is 15 residues. The CDR3 sequence: CASSSIGGENAEAFF. As DNA, the CDR3 is TGTGCCAGCAGCTCTATAGGGGGTGAGAACGCTGAAGCTTTCTTT.

The J gene is TRBJ1-3, the V gene TRBV28, with D maybe TRBD1 (6 bases). The CDR3 extends over 17 amino acids. Trimming took off 5 bases at V and 0 bases at J, with 17 bases between the two ends. Germline-derived CDR1 and CDR2 are MDHEN and SYDVKM. CDR3 coding DNA: TGTGCCAGCAGTCCATGGGGTCGGGGGCGCTCTGGAAACACCATATATTTT. This translates into CASSPWGRGRSGNTIYF.